This paragraph covers one T cell receptor beta chain sequence. A much larger clone is a single base away; this may be a read error. This sample was included in a study of tumor and adjacent non-tumor tissue in lung cancer. Turning to the study itself: Patients were aged about 30 to 80, about ten men and a handful of women, stage I to III.

The CDR3 is 14 residues long. Per the germline V gene, CDR1 is DFQATT and CDR2 is SNEGSKA (reference sequence). Trimming shortened V by 3 bases and J by 10 bases, and 19 bases separated the two germline ends. The library came from three nested PCR rounds adapted from ARM-PCR protocols. MiXCR, run by TCRdb on the multiplex PCR reads, gives a single entry per CDR3 protein. The repertoire holds just over 200,000 distinct CDR3 sequences, with 71% as singletons. RNA was extracted from bulk tissue without any cell sorting. The sequenced sample consisted of lung tumor tissue. The chain employs TRBV20-1 and TRBJ2-1, with TRBD2 as a possible D gene (5 bases). This TCR was recovered from a man aged 60-69 years with non-small cell lung cancer. DNA for the CDR3: TGCAGTGCTAGGGTCGGGATTAAGAGTTCGGAGCAGTTCTTC. Its protein is CSARVGIKSSEQFF.